These 10 T cell receptor beta chains originate from one sample sequenced in a study of blood T cells in healthy people across ages (dated by TCRdb to about 2015). Library creation used 5' RACE. TCRdb records Illumina HiSeq 2500 as the sequencer. A second PCR of roughly 7 to 11 cycles was performed with a sample-barcoded 5' primer and a J-beta primer mix. The raw public reads went through TCRdb reprocessing: fastp at Q25, MiXCR clone calling, in-frame beta chains kept. Under each unique CDR3 protein, matching rows form one entry showing the most common genes and DNA. This sample is represented by over a million distinct CDR3 sequences; 20% to 25% of them were singletons. The ten largest make up about 0.69% of the sample. The same sample was also used in a study of T cells of mothers and their children.

The sample comprised blood. The receptors stem from a girl aged 2 to 9 in good health.

The V gene is TRBV15, the J gene TRBJ1-4; D gene unclear. CDR3 length equals 15 residues. CDR1 is LNHNV and CDR2 is YYDKDF in the germline V gene (reference sequence). The V end was cut by 4 bases, the J end by 9 bases, with 18 bases between. In DNA, the CDR3 is TGTGCCACCAGCAATCCCCGGGAGTTGTTCAAAAAACTGTTTTTT. Amino acid sequence: CATSNPRELFKKLFF.

This clonotype turned up a few times. The V call is TRBV4-1, the J call TRBJ2-1; 11 bases fit TRBD2. The length of the CDR3 is 18 residues. The junction had 11 bases not matched to a gene; V was cut back by 3 bases and J by 4 bases. The germline V gene encodes CDR1 MGHRA and CDR2 YSYEKL. In DNA form, the CDR3 reads TGCGCCAGCAGCCATAGGACCGTTAGCGGGGGGGATTACAATGAGCAGTTCTTC. Translation gives CASSHRTVSGGDYNEQFF.

The gene calls are TRBV12-3 or TRBV12-4 and TRBJ1-1; no clear D gene. The CDR3 contains 15 residues. The V end was cut by 3 bases, the J end by 3 bases, with 14 bases between. The DNA of the CDR3 is TGTGCCAGCAGTTTCGGACGGGGAAAGGACACTGAAGCTTTCTTT. It is translated as CASSFGRGKDTEAFF.

The V call is TRBV10-3, the J call TRBJ2-2; 7 nucleotides agree with TRBD1. Trimming took 4 bases from V and 3 from J; bases not matched to a gene: 5. CDR1 and CDR2 (germline): ENHRY, SYGVKD. There are 15 residues in the CDR3. This CDR3 is CAISAYRGDTGELFF. DNA for the CDR3: TGTGCCATCAGTGCCTACAGGGGCGACACCGGGGAGCTGTTTTTT.

This clonotype was seen only a few times. The V call is TRBV6-5, the J call TRBJ2-1; no clear D. V lost 6 bases, J lost 6 bases, and 15 bases lay in between. Germline V gene lookup returns CDR1 MNHEY and CDR2 SVGAGI. There are 14 residues in the CDR3. The CDR3 DNA follows: TGTGCCAGCAGCCCCGATGTAGTAAGCAATGAGCAGTTCTTC. As protein: CASSPDVVSNEQFF.

This clonotype has a handful of counts. The CDR3 protein is CASSLAGLAGSSTDTQYF. CDR3 nucleotides: TGTGCCAGCAGCTTAGCAGGACTAGCGGGCTCTAGCACAGATACGCAGTATTTT. This rearrangement joins TRBV7-2 to TRBJ2-3; TRBD2 matches 11 bases. J lost 0 bases, V lost 0 bases, and 5 bases had no gene match. The CDR3 consists of 18 residues. The germline V gene encodes CDR1 SGHTA and CDR2 FQGNSA.

The chain is built from TRBV20-1 and TRBJ2-2, with a tentative D call TRBD2 (5 bases). CDR1 DFQATT and CDR2 SNEGSKA come from the germline V gene (reference sequence). V lost 6 bases and J 5 bases, leaving 13 bases between the germline ends. CDR3 length: 13 residues. For the CDR3, the DNA is TGCAGTGCGGGAGACTACGTTACCGGGGAGCTGTTTTTT. Its protein is CSAGDYVTGELFF.

About this clonotype: The junction does not match germline at one end; this may be a read error. This chain uses TRBV4-1 with TRBJ2-2, with 10 bases identical to TRBD2. The CDR3 is 16 residues long. CDR1 and CDR2 from the germline V gene are MGHRA and YSYEKL. CDR3 sequence reads: CASSRSSGSTSGELFF. The CDR3, as DNA: TGCGCCAGTAGCCGCTCTAGCGGGAGTACTTCCGGGGAGCTGTTTTTT.

Only a few counts were recorded for this clonotype. For the CDR3, the DNA is TGTGCCAGCAGCTCATCCGGGACGCTAGAGACCCAGTACTTC. It translates to CASSSSGTLETQYF. The V gene is TRBV5-5, the J gene TRBJ2-5; D tentatively reads TRBD1 or TRBD2 (5 bases each). Germline V gives CDR1 SGHKS, CDR2 YYEKEE (reference sequence). This CDR3 comprises 14 residues. V was shortened by 3 bases and J by 4 bases, with 13 bases between the two germline ends.

This clonotype came up a few times. The chain couples TRBV2 to TRBJ2-5; D is possibly TRBD2 (6 bases). Germline V gives CDR1 SNHLY, CDR2 FYNNEI. Trimming removed 11 bases at V and 6 bases at J, with 19 bases between. The length of the CDR3 is 13 residues. CDR3 in DNA: TGTGCCGGAACTATTGTGGGGGGACAGACCCAGTACTTC. It encodes CAGTIVGGQTQYF.